The 30 T cell receptor beta chains given below trace back to one sample, sequenced in a study of blood T cell repertoires in COVID-19. The data were produced by immunoSEQ multiplex PCR, yet TCRdb's version contains in-frame clones alone and is incomplete. This repertoire shows 110,000 or so clones, more than 70% found once; its top ten account for approximately 5.1%. The sequenced material came from peripheral blood. These receptor sequences come from a woman aged 55-69 years with COVID-19, enrolled during active disease.

A single count supports this clone. This chain joins TRBV7-2 and TRBJ1-5; the match to TRBD1 covers 7 bases. Germline CDR1 reads SGHTA; CDR2 reads FQGNSA. There are 17 residues in the CDR3. Trimming took 5 bases from V and 6 from J; bases not matched to a gene: 16. The DNA for the CDR3 is TGTGCCAGCAGCCCGCAAGGACCTACAGGGGAGCGTCAGCCCCAGCATTTT. Translated: CASSPQGPTGERQPQHF.

For the CDR3, the DNA is TGTGCCAGGGGACAGGCTTCTAACTATGGCTACACCTTC. This translates into CARGQASNYGYTF. This chain joins TRBV19 and TRBJ1-2; the match to TRBD1 covers 8 bases. Germline CDR1 and CDR2: LNHDA and SQIVND (reference sequence). The V segment lost 9 bases and the J segment 0 bases; nucleotides outside the gene matches: 3. CDR3 length: 13 amino acids.

V gene TRBV6-1 combines with J gene TRBJ1-5; perhaps TRBD1 as D (5 bases). Between the trimmed V and J ends, which lost 1 base and 6 bases, there was a span of 13 bases. The CDR3 runs to 15 residues. Germline lookup yields CDR1 MNHNS and CDR2 SASEGT. CDR3 loop: CASSEEGQIVQPQHF. Written as DNA, the CDR3 is TGTGCCAGCAGTGAAGAGGGGCAAATAGTTCAGCCCCAGCATTTT.

Here the CDR3 DNA reads TGTGCCAGCAGCCGACCGGGTCAGATAAACCGTATGGAGCTGTTTTTT. It encodes CASSRPGQINRMELFF. The chain employs TRBV7-9 and TRBJ2-2; D is unresolved. V lost 5 bases and J 10 bases, leaving 23 bases between the germline ends. Germline CDR1 and CDR2: SEHNR and FQNEAQ (reference sequence). There are 16 residues in the CDR3.

This chain connects TRBV9 to TRBJ1-2, with 9 bases aligning to TRBD1. This CDR3 has 13 residues. J lost 8 bases, V lost 5 bases, and 7 bases had no gene match. The germline V gene has CDR1 SGDLS and CDR2 YYNGEE. CDR3 DNA sequence: TGTGCCAGCAGACCCGGGACAGGGCACGGCTACACCTTC. Translated: CASRPGTGHGYTF.

The chain joins TRBV3-1 (or the pseudogene TRBV3-2) to TRBJ1-1, with 7 positions matching TRBD1. The CDR3 contains 19 residues. V shed 1 base and J 1 base; nucleotides not matched to a gene: 15. Per the germline V gene, CDR1 is LGHDT and CDR2 is YNNKEL (reference sequence). Here the CDR3 reads CASSQGHGDRFDENTEAFF. Here the CDR3 DNA reads TGTGCCAGCAGCCAAGGACATGGGGACAGATTTGATGAGAACACTGAAGCTTTCTTT.

The chain links TRBV29-1 to TRBJ2-7; the D is unclear. V lost 4 bases and J 1 base, leaving 17 bases between the germline ends. The germline gives CDR1 SQVTM, CDR2 ANQGSEA. The CDR3 runs 15 residues. The CDR3 here is CSVARLRQPSYEQYF. The CDR3 DNA reads as TGCAGCGTTGCACGGCTCAGGCAGCCGTCCTACGAGCAGTACTTC.

The chain joins TRBV7-2 to TRBJ1-3, with unresolved D. Trimming left V 5 bases short and J 4 bases short, with 9 bases between. The CDR3 length is 13 residues. Germline V lookup: CDR1 SGHTA, CDR2 FQGNSA. The CDR3 sequence is CASSPSRGNTIYF. The DNA for the CDR3 is TGTGCCAGCAGCCCATCTAGAGGAAACACCATATATTTT. Supplemented by reference TRBV7-2 and TRBJ1-3, the full variable domain reads GAGVSQSPSNKVTEKGKDVELRCDPISGHTALYWYRQSLGQGLEFLIYFQGNSAPDKSGLPSDRFSAERTGGSVSTLTIQRTQQEDSAVYLCASSPSRGNTIYFGEGSWLTVV.

This rearrangement joins TRBV3-1 (or the pseudogene TRBV3-2) to TRBJ2-5; 8 positions match TRBD1. Looked up from germline, CDR1 is LGHDT and CDR2 is YNNKEL (reference sequence). V shed 3 bases and J 4 bases; nucleotides not matched to a gene: 1. The CDR3 has 13 amino acids. CDR3: CASSQQGAETQYF. The CDR3 nucleotides are TGTGCCAGCAGCCAGCAGGGGGCAGAGACCCAGTACTTC.

The V call is TRBV27, the J call TRBJ1-2; 7 nucleotides match TRBD1. The germline V gene has CDR1 MNHEY and CDR2 SMNVEV (reference sequence). The trim removed 5 bases at V and 1 base at J, leaving 4 bases unmatched. This CDR3 contains 14 residues. The CDR3 nucleotides read TGTGCCAGCAGTCGGACAGGAATTAACTATGGCTACACCTTC. Translating it yields CASSRTGINYGYTF.

The chain combines TRBV29-1 with TRBJ1-2; 9 bases match TRBD1. Trimming at V came to 7 bases and at J to 4 bases, leaving 4 bases not matched to a gene. CDR1 SQVTM and CDR2 ANQGSEA come from the germline V gene. CDR3 length: 12 amino acids. The CDR3 region is CSGGQGTYGYTF. The CDR3 bases are TGCAGCGGGGGACAGGGAACCTATGGCTACACCTTC.

This chain connects TRBV12-3 or TRBV12-4 to TRBJ1-1; 7 bases map to TRBD1. This CDR3 spans 13 amino acids. J gave up 4 bases and V 2 bases, and 1 base lay outside the gene matches. The CDR3 loop is CASSLRGRTEAFF. For the CDR3, the DNA is TGTGCCAGCAGTTTAAGGGGGCGCACTGAAGCTTTCTTT.

The chain joins TRBV4-1 to TRBJ2-3; 10 nucleotides align to TRBD2. This CDR3 has 15 residues. Trimming removed 1 base from V and 3 bases from J; junction bases left unmatched: 1. Germline loops: CDR1 MGHRA, CDR2 YSYEKL. CDR3 bases: TGCGCCAGCAGCCAAGCTAGCGGGGGAACAGATACGCAGTATTTT. This codes for CASSQASGGTDTQYF.

V and J are TRBV21-1 and TRBJ1-1. TRBV21-1 corresponds to a pseudogene. The CDR3 sequence is 14 residues long. DNA of the CDR3: TGTGCCAGCAGCAAAGCTACGGGTGACACTGAAGCTTTCTTT. Its protein product is CASSKATGDTEAFF.

The J gene is TRBJ1-2, the V gene TRBV15, with D possibly matching TRBD1 (6 bases). Trimming removed 2 bases at V and 6 bases at J, with 16 bases between. The CDR3 spans 15 residues. CDR1 is LNHNV and CDR2 is YYDKDF in the germline V gene (reference sequence). The CDR3 DNA reads TGTGCCACCAGCAGAAGAAACAGGGAAAAGGATGGCTACACCTTC. Amino acids: CATSRRNREKDGYTF.

This clone was detected once. The chain uses TRBV28 and TRBJ1-3; D remains ambiguous. V was cut by 4 bases and J by 2 bases, with 15 bases left in between. The CDR3 totals 16 residues. Germline V CDR1 and CDR2: MDHEN, SYDVKM. The CDR3: CASSSTEAGTGNTIYF. In DNA, the CDR3 is TGTGCCAGCAGTTCTACCGAGGCGGGTACTGGAAACACCATATATTTT.

The sample holds a few counts of this clone. This may come from a read error, since a much larger clone is one base off. Other nucleotide sequences from this sample produce the same CDR3. The CDR3 reads CASSLGQHTEAFF. The DNA of the CDR3 is TGTGCCAGCAGCTTAGGACAACACACTGAAGCTTTCTTT. The chain links TRBV7-9 to TRBJ1-1; D remains ambiguous. The CDR3 has 13 amino acids. Between the trimmed V and J ends, which lost 1 base and 3 bases, there was a span of 6 bases. Germline V lookup: CDR1 SEHNR, CDR2 FQNEAQ (reference sequence).

V gene TRBV2 combines with J gene TRBJ1-4; TRBD1 might be the D (6 bases). This CDR3 spans 14 amino acids. With 5 bases removed from V and 4 bases from J, the gap between germline ends came to 11 bases. Per germline, CDR1 SNHLY and CDR2 FYNNEI. DNA for the CDR3: TGTGCCAGCAGTTTCGGACAGATTAATGAAAAACTGTTTTTT. It yields the protein CASSFGQINEKLFF.

The rearrangement uses TRBV5-1 and TRBJ1-6; no clear D. CDR3 length: 14 amino acids. V was trimmed by 2 bases and J by 8 bases, leaving 11 bases between them. Germline V gene sequence: CDR1 SGHRS, CDR2 YFSETQ. In DNA form, the CDR3 reads TGCGCCAGCAGCTTTTCGGGTACGCATTCACCCCTCCACTTT. This sequence encodes CASSFSGTHSPLHF.

The chain is built from TRBV15 and TRBJ1-5; a possible D gene is TRBD1 (6 bases). V dropped 1 base and J dropped 5 bases, with 18 bases sitting between them. Germline V CDR1 and CDR2: LNHNV, YYDKDF (reference sequence). The CDR3 is made up of 17 amino acids. Written as DNA, the CDR3 is TGTGCCACCAGCAGAGTCACCCTTAGGGGGTCGGATCAGCCCCAGCATTTT. Protein product: CATSRVTLRGSDQPQHF.

The V gene is TRBV12-3 or TRBV12-4, the J gene TRBJ2-7, with D uncertain. This CDR3 contains 13 residues. V lost 3 bases, J lost 8 bases, and 14 bases lay in between. The CDR3: CASSLWQVVKQYF. CDR3 nucleotides: TGTGCCAGCAGTTTGTGGCAAGTCGTAAAGCAGTACTTC.

This clone was observed once. This chain connects TRBV6-5 to TRBJ2-1, with TRBD2 identical over 12 bases. Trimming at V came to 6 bases and at J to 5 bases, leaving 2 bases not matched to a gene. The CDR3 is made up of 14 amino acids. Germline assignment: CDR1 MNHEY and CDR2 SVGAGI. CDR3 region: CASRRLAGDNEQFF. The CDR3 DNA follows: TGTGCCAGCAGAAGACTAGCGGGGGACAATGAGCAGTTCTTC.

J is TRBJ2-3 and V is TRBV6-5; D ambiguous. Germline CDR1 reads MNHEY; CDR2 reads SVGAGI. V shed 6 bases and J shed 2 bases, with 9 bases lying between them. The CDR3 has 13 residues. The CDR3 here is CASSRVPTDTQYF. CDR3 coding DNA: TGTGCCAGCAGCCGGGTCCCCACAGATACGCAGTATTTT.

This chain joins TRBV9 and TRBJ2-7; TRBD1 is a possible D gene (6 bases). Germline V gene data show CDR1 as SGDLS and CDR2 as YYNGEE. V was trimmed by 4 bases and J by 1 base, leaving 12 bases between them. The CDR3 is made up of 14 amino acids. CDR3 residues: CASSPPDRSYEQYF. The CDR3 nucleotides are TGTGCCAGCAGCCCACCAGACAGGTCCTACGAGCAGTACTTC.

The CDR3 sequence is CASSFSGGQTYNEQFF. The CDR3 DNA reads TGTGCCAGCAGCTTTAGCGGGGGACAAACCTACAATGAGCAGTTCTTC. V usage is TRBV11-2 and J usage is TRBJ2-1; 9 bases fit TRBD2. Germline V CDR1 and CDR2: SGHAT, FQNNGV. V lost 3 bases to trimming and J lost 2 bases; unmatched junction nucleotides: 5. The CDR3 extends over 16 amino acids.

This clone was counted a few times. The chain recombines TRBV9 with TRBJ1-2; TRBD1 aligns across 7 bases. J was trimmed by 4 bases and V by 4 bases; bases with no gene match: 13. Germline CDR1 SGDLS, CDR2 YYNGEE. The CDR3 is 16 residues long. CDR3 loop: CASSPADRNPFYGYTF. CDR3 DNA: TGTGCCAGCAGCCCAGCGGACAGGAACCCGTTCTATGGCTACACCTTC. Supplemented by reference TRBV9 and TRBJ1-2, the full variable domain reads DSGVTQTPKHLITATGQRVTLRCSPRSGDLSVYWYQQSLDQGLQFLIQYYNGEERAKGNILERFSAQQFPDLHSELNLSSLELGDSALYFCASSPADRNPFYGYTFGSGTRLTVV.

This clone was observed a few times. The chain is built from TRBV3-1 (or the pseudogene TRBV3-2) and TRBJ1-1, with D tentatively TRBD1 (5 bases). The CDR3 spans 11 residues. Germline CDR1 is LGHDT and CDR2 is YNNKEL (reference sequence). V lost 4 bases and J lost 10, with 10 bases in between. The CDR3 bases are TGTGCCAGCAGCCTAGAGGGGAGAGCTTTCTTT. Its protein is CASSLEGRAFF.

The chain recombines TRBV19 with TRBJ1-1; maybe TRBD1 (5 bases). V shed 5 bases and J shed 0 bases, with 16 bases lying between them. CDR3 length equals 16 residues. Germline assignment: CDR1 LNHDA and CDR2 SQIVND (reference sequence). CDR3 in DNA: TGTGCCAGTAGTCTCCGCCCCGGGGGTATGAACACTGAAGCTTTCTTT. Amino acids: CASSLRPGGMNTEAFF.

The CDR3 reads CAWSSLGLQFF. CDR3 DNA sequence: TGTGCCTGGAGTTCACTAGGCCTTCAGTTCTTC. The rearrangement uses TRBV30 and TRBJ2-1; a possible D gene is TRBD2 (5 bases). The CDR3 runs to 11 residues. Germline V lookup: CDR1 GTSNPN, CDR2 SVGIG (reference sequence). V was shortened by 2 bases and J by 13 bases, with 12 bases between the two germline ends.

This CDR3 is CASSFSTEAFF. Written as DNA, the CDR3 is TGTGCCAGCAGCTTCAGTACTGAAGCTTTCTTT. The V call is TRBV5-6, the J call TRBJ1-1; D not certain. CDR1 and CDR2 from the germline V gene are SGHDT and YYEEEE. Trimming removed 2 bases at V and 5 bases at J, with 4 bases between. The CDR3 loop spans 11 amino acids.